The T cell receptor (beta chain) described here comes from a study of a mutant IDH1 vaccine in newly diagnosed glioma. Turning to the study itself: First vaccine doses came 4-6 weeks after radiotherapy alone, or with temozolomide cycles. Patients' prior therapy spanned radiotherapy, temozolomide, or both; most underwent both.

Assay used: immunoSEQ multiplex PCR; TCRdb lists only in-frame clones, some missing. The table shows roughly 50,000 clones, with approximately 81% occurring only once. Concerning this clone: Its antigen remains unknown.

Time point here: week 35, safety follow-up. Each vaccine dose was 300 ug of mutant IDH1 20-mer peptide, with topical imiquimod. The length of the CDR3 is 16 residues. Germline lookup yields CDR1 MNHEY and CDR2 SMNVEV (reference sequence). With 2 bases clipped from V and 2 bases from J, the junction kept 5 bases outside the gene matches. The sequencing here drew on PBMCs, taken from a glioma patient whose treatment included an IDH1 peptide vaccine. This sequence was found in a young woman with glioma. J is TRBJ1-3 and V is TRBV27, with 8 bases fitting TRBD1. CDR3 loop: CASSLQGASAGNTIYF. The CDR3 region has the DNA TGTGCCAGCAGTTTACAGGGGGCGAGTGCTGGAAACACCATATATTTT.